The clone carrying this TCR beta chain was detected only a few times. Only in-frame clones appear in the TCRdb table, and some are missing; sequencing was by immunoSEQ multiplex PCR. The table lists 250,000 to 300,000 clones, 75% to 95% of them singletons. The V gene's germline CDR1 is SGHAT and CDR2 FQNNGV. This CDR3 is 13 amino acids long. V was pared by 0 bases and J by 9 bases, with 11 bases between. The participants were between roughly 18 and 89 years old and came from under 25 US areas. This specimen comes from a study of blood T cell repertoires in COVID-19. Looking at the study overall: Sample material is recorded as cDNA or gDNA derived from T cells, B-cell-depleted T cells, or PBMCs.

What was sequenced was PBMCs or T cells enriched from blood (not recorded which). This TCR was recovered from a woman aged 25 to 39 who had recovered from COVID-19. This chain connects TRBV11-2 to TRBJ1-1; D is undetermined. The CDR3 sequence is CASSLEGGHKAFF. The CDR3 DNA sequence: TGTGCCAGCAGCTTAGAAGGAGGCCATAAAGCTTTCTTT.